The 30 T cell receptor beta chains in this list originate from one sample, sequenced in a study of cytomegalovirus exposure and HLA in healthy donors. The PCR made use of 60 Vbeta and 13 Jbeta primers. Sequencing used immunoSEQ multiplex PCR; TCRdb keeps in-frame clones, though not all of them. This sample has around 140,000 clones, with around four fifths found just once. Sequenced sample: PBMCs. Receptors were obtained from a man aged 40-50 years in good health and CMV-seronegative.

The chain couples TRBV7-2 to TRBJ1-3; D is ambiguous. CDR3 length: 14 residues. Germline-derived CDR1 and CDR2 are SGHTA and FQGNSA. Trimming pared 6 bases from V and 5 bases from J, leaving 14 bases between. CDR3 sequence: CASRAGPERNTIYF. The CDR3 region has the DNA TGTGCCAGCAGGGCGGGCCCCGAAAGAAACACCATATATTTT.

The chain carries TRBV29-1 and TRBJ1-5; a possible D gene is TRBD1 (5 bases). This CDR3 comprises 14 residues. Germline V gives CDR1 SQVTM, CDR2 ANQGSEA. The V end lost 6 bases, the J end lost 3 bases, and 15 bases lay between the germline ends. The CDR3 DNA reads TGCAGCGTGTCGACAGCGTACTACAATCAGCCCCAGCATTTT. Protein sequence: CSVSTAYYNQPQHF.

V is TRBV7-2 and J is TRBJ2-2; tentatively, D is TRBD1 (6 bases). Germline CDR1 SGHTA, CDR2 FQGNSA. Between the trimmed V and J ends, which lost 4 bases and 3 bases, there was a span of 9 bases. The CDR3 has 14 residues. Here the CDR3 reads CASSWDTYTGELFF. CDR3 nucleotides: TGTGCCAGCAGCTGGGACACCTACACCGGGGAGCTGTTTTTT.

This clone was found once. The chain couples TRBV7-8 to TRBJ2-3, with 9 positions matching TRBD2. The CDR3 length is 19 residues. CDR1 is SGHVS, CDR2 FQNEAQ, per germline. V trimming: 5 bases; J trimming: 6 bases; junction bases outside the gene matches: 21. CDR3 coding DNA: TGTGCCAGCAGCCCGGGGCCCAGGGGCGGGAGGGCCCTCGGGGATACGCAGTATTTT. It encodes CASSPGPRGGRALGDTQYF.

The rearrangement uses TRBV4-3 and TRBJ2-7; D unresolved. The CDR3 has 15 residues. Trimming took 1 base from V and 3 from J, leaving 13 bases between them. Looked up from germline, CDR1 is LGHNA and CDR2 is YSLEER. CDR3 nucleotide sequence: TGCGCCAGCAGCCAAGTAAGCGCCCCTTACTACGAGCAGTACTTC. Translation: CASSQVSAPYYEQYF.

The chain combines TRBV7-8 with TRBJ2-7, with 7 bases aligning to TRBD2. The trim removed 5 bases at V and 3 bases at J, leaving 10 bases unmatched. Germline CDR1 and CDR2: SGHVS and FQNEAQ. The CDR3 has 15 residues. Written as DNA, the CDR3 is TGTGCCAGCAGCCCCAAGGCGGGAGAGGGCTACGAGCAGTACTTC. This translates into CASSPKAGEGYEQYF.

This chain uses TRBV19 with TRBJ1-6, with 10 nucleotides matching TRBD1. CDR1 and CDR2 (germline): LNHDA, SQIVND (reference sequence). The CDR3 extends over 14 amino acids. Losses at the gene ends were 3 bases for V and 10 bases for J; bases not matched to a gene: 3. The CDR3 coding sequence is TGTGCCAGTAGTATTAGGGACAGGGGCTCACCCCTCCACTTT. This encodes CASSIRDRGSPLHF.

The J gene is TRBJ1-3, the V gene TRBV2; tentative D call: TRBD1 (5 bases). Germline CDR1 SNHLY, CDR2 FYNNEI. The CDR3 is 16 residues long. V was pared by 5 bases and J by 1 base, with 15 bases between. CDR3 residues: CASSSEGFLSGNTIYF. In DNA, the CDR3 is TGTGCCAGCAGTTCGGAGGGGTTTCTATCTGGAAACACCATATATTTT.

The chain combines TRBV5-4 with TRBJ2-1, with 7 bases lining up with TRBD1. Per germline, CDR1 SGHNT and CDR2 YYREEE (reference sequence). Germline trimming cut 4 bases from V and 7 bases from J; bases unmatched to any gene: 11. The CDR3 loop spans 15 amino acids. CDR3 nucleotides: TGTGCCAGCAGCCTCCGGGACAGACCACAGAATGAGCAGTTCTTC. It is translated as CASSLRDRPQNEQFF.

This CDR3 is CASSQSTRFRSETQYF. CDR3 DNA: TGCGCCAGCAGCCAAAGTACTAGATTTAGGTCGGAGACCCAGTACTTC. The chain couples TRBV4-1 to TRBJ2-5; D is perhaps TRBD2 (5 bases). The V end was cut by 2 bases, the J end by 5 bases, with 18 bases between. Germline values: CDR1 MGHRA, CDR2 YSYEKL. The CDR3 runs 16 residues.

The chain recombines TRBV9 with TRBJ2-5; 9 positions match TRBD1. This CDR3 has 14 residues. Germline values: CDR1 SGDLS, CDR2 YYNGEE. With 3 bases clipped from V and 4 bases from J, the junction kept 4 bases outside the gene matches. CDR3: CASSATGGSETQYF. The CDR3 DNA reads as TGTGCCAGCAGCGCCACAGGGGGCTCAGAGACCCAGTACTTC.

The V call is TRBV11-3, the J call TRBJ2-2, with a tentative D call TRBD2 (6 bases). The V end lost 6 bases, the J end lost 5 bases, and 16 bases lay between the germline ends. This CDR3 spans 15 amino acids. Looked up from germline, CDR1 is SGHNT and CDR2 is YENEEA. The CDR3 nucleotides are TGTGCCAGCAGTCCTGGACCGGAGGGGACCGGGGAGCTGTTTTTT. The encoded protein is CASSPGPEGTGELFF.

Notes on this clone: Germline and junction disagree at one end, which may indicate a read error. Other DNA sequences in the sample encode the same CDR3. The CDR3 reads CSSSSTYEQYF. CDR3 nucleotide sequence: TGTTCCAGCAGCTCTACCTACGAGCAGTACTTC. This chain uses TRBV7-9 with TRBJ2-7; no firm D call. CDR1 and CDR2 (germline): SEHNR, FQNEAQ (reference sequence). The CDR3 is 11 amino acids.

There are a few counts of this clone. V usage is TRBV4-2 and J usage is TRBJ2-2, with 11 positions matching TRBD2. CDR3 length: 16 amino acids. Germline V gives CDR1 LGHNA, CDR2 YNFKEQ. V trimming: 2 bases; J trimming: 3 bases; junction bases outside the gene matches: 2. DNA for the CDR3: TGTGCCAGCAGCCAAACTAGCGGGAGTGACACCGGGGAGCTGTTTTTT. Translation: CASSQTSGSDTGELFF.

The gene calls are TRBV19 and TRBJ1-5; perhaps TRBD1 as D (6 bases). CDR3 length: 14 amino acids. CDR1 is LNHDA, CDR2 SQIVND, per germline (reference sequence). V shed 3 bases and J shed 6 bases, with 12 bases lying between them. The DNA of the CDR3 is TGTGCCAGTAGTATTGCGGGGGCTAGTCAGCCCCAGCATTTT. It codes for CASSIAGASQPQHF.

The V and J genes are TRBV18 and TRBJ1-2, with 8 bases that match TRBD1. V was pared by 6 bases and J by 0 bases, with 12 bases of the junction left unmatched. The CDR3 sequence is 17 residues long. Germline values: CDR1 KGHSH, CDR2 LQKENI. The CDR3 DNA reads TGTGCCAGCTCGGAACAGGGGGTGTCCCGAACTAACTATGGCTACACCTTC. This codes for CASSEQGVSRTNYGYTF.

The V call is TRBV7-9, the J call TRBJ2-1, with 9 nucleotides matching TRBD2. The CDR3 length is 17 residues. Germline CDR1 reads SEHNR; CDR2 reads FQNEAQ (reference sequence). V shed 5 bases, J shed 1 base, and the junction held 9 bases outside the gene matches. The CDR3 DNA is TGTGCCAGCAGCGGCGCCGGACTAGCGTATTCCTACAATGAGCAGTTCTTC. This encodes CASSGAGLAYSYNEQFF. Filled out from reference TRBV7-9 and TRBJ2-1, the complete variable domain reads DTGVSQNPRHKITKRGQNVTFRCDPISEHNRLYWYRQTLGQGPEFLTYFQNEAQLEKSRLLSDRFSAERPKGSFSTLEIQRTEQGDSAMYLCASSGAGLAYSYNEQFFGPGTRLTVL.

The rearrangement links TRBV15 to TRBJ1-6, with a tentative D call TRBD1 (5 bases). The CDR3 totals 16 residues. V gave up 0 bases and J gave up 5 bases, with 11 bases separating them. Germline loops: CDR1 LNHNV, CDR2 YYDKDF (reference sequence). The CDR3 DNA is TGTGCCACCAGCAGAGATACAGGTCGGAATAATTCACCCCTCCACTTT. Translated, it gives CATSRDTGRNNSPLHF.

This clone was seen a handful of times. The J gene is TRBJ1-2, the V gene TRBV9, with D unresolved. CDR1 and CDR2 from the germline V gene are SGDLS and YYNGEE. V lost 4 bases, J lost 7 bases, and 14 bases lay in between. This CDR3 is built from 13 residues. CDR3 sequence reads: CASSPPTRSGYTF. Written as DNA, the CDR3 is TGTGCCAGCAGCCCACCAACTAGAAGTGGCTACACCTTC. The full variable domain, completed using reference TRBV9 and TRBJ1-2, is DSGVTQTPKHLITATGQRVTLRCSPRSGDLSVYWYQQSLDQGLQFLIQYYNGEERAKGNILERFSAQQFPDLHSELNLSSLELGDSALYFCASSPPTRSGYTFGSGTRLTVV.

The gene calls are TRBV7-2 and TRBJ2-3; 8 bases match TRBD1. The germline V gene encodes CDR1 SGHTA and CDR2 FQGNSA. This CDR3 has 14 amino acids. Trimming took 2 bases from V and 9 from J; bases not matched to a gene: 7. This CDR3 is CASSLPPGQETQYF. The DNA of the CDR3 is TGTGCCAGCAGCTTACCCCCGGGACAGGAGACGCAGTATTTT.

This chain uses TRBV5-1 with TRBJ2-3, with TRBD2 matching 7 bases. This CDR3 is 15 amino acids long. Losses at the gene ends were 3 bases for V and 3 bases for J; bases not matched to a gene: 7. CDR1 and CDR2 from the germline V gene are SGHRS and YFSETQ. CDR3 in DNA: TGCGCCAGCAGCTATCGGGCGGGAGAGACAGATACGCAGTATTTT. This translates into CASSYRAGETDTQYF.

The V call is TRBV19, the J call TRBJ1-2, with D hard to call. V shed 7 bases and J shed 2 bases, with 11 bases lying between them. Germline CDR1 and CDR2: LNHDA and SQIVND (reference sequence). This CDR3 has 13 residues. In nucleotides, the CDR3 is TGTGCCAGTAATATTGCCGGGAACTATGGCTACACCTTC. Its translation: CASNIAGNYGYTF.

The chain uses TRBV29-1 and TRBJ1-4; 8 bases line up with TRBD1. V shed 5 bases and J 9 bases; nucleotides not matched to a gene: 8. The length of the CDR3 is 13 residues. Germline assignment: CDR1 SQVTM and CDR2 ANQGSEA. The CDR3 loop is CSVQPDRGQKLFF. The DNA of the CDR3 is TGCAGCGTTCAGCCCGACAGGGGTCAAAAACTGTTTTTT.

This chain connects TRBV28 to TRBJ2-1; no firm D call. The germline CDR1 and CDR2 sequences are MDHEN and SYDVKM. The V end lost 6 bases, the J end lost 5 bases, and 23 bases lay between the germline ends. This CDR3 contains 17 residues. For the CDR3, the DNA is TGTGCCAGCAGGCGCCTCCTCCTACTGGGCGCCAACAATGAGCAGTTCTTC. Its translation: CASRRLLLLGANNEQFF.

J is TRBJ2-5 and V is TRBV6-5; no reliable D call. The J call may not be correct, given that the DNA end is closer to TRBJ2-7. The CDR3 totals 14 residues. Germline V lookup: CDR1 MNHEY, CDR2 SVGAGI. The CDR3 region is CASSYVRFPYEQYF. The DNA of the CDR3 is TGTGCCAGCAGTTACGTCCGGTTTCCCTACGAGCAGTACTTC.

The CDR3, as DNA: TGTGCCAGTAGTATAGTACGAGCCTCTGGAAACACCATATATTTT. Protein: CASSIVRASGNTIYF. The rearrangement links TRBV19 to TRBJ1-3; D not resolved. CDR3 size: 15 residues. V lost 1 base to trimming and J lost 0 bases, with 7 bases between them. The germline V gene encodes CDR1 LNHDA and CDR2 SQIVND (reference sequence).

The CDR3 coding sequence is TGTGCCAGCAGTTTAGAACTGCTGAATTCACCCCTCCACTTT. Translation: CASSLELLNSPLHF. The genes are TRBV6-6 and TRBJ1-6; D remains unclear. V was shortened by 4 bases and J by 7 bases, with 11 bases between the two germline ends. The CDR3 is 14 residues long. Germline V gene data show CDR1 as MNHNY and CDR2 as SVGAGI (reference sequence).

The V call is TRBV4-2, the J call TRBJ2-3; 8 bases align to TRBD1. The CDR3 is 14 residues long. Unmatched junction bases numbered 3, after V lost 3 bases and J lost 4 bases. Germline values: CDR1 LGHNA, CDR2 YNFKEQ. CDR3 sequence (DNA): TGTGCCAGCAGCCAGTCGACAGGGGCAGATACGCAGTATTTT. Translation gives CASSQSTGADTQYF.

Only one count was recorded for this clone. J is TRBJ2-2 and V is TRBV5-1; TRBD2 aligns across 10 bases. V gave up 1 base and J gave up 4 bases; unmatched junction bases: 7. This CDR3 has 17 amino acids. Per germline, CDR1 SGHRS and CDR2 YFSETQ. Written as DNA, the CDR3 is TGCGCCAGCAGCTTGAAAGCGGGGGGGCGTAGCACCGGGGAGCTGTTTTTT. Translation: CASSLKAGGRSTGELFF.

The CDR3 here is CASSFPGQGEQPQHF. Written as DNA, the CDR3 is TGTGCCAGCAGCTTTCCGGGACAGGGCGAACAGCCCCAGCATTTT. The chain employs TRBV7-8 and TRBJ1-5; 9 positions match TRBD1. V was clipped by 3 bases and J by 7 bases; unmatched bases: 7. Germline CDR1 reads SGHVS; CDR2 reads FQNEAQ. The length of the CDR3 is 15 residues.